The present TCR beta chain was sequenced within a study of blood T cell repertoires in COVID-19. Trimming left V 2 bases short and J 3 bases short, with 14 bases between. The CDR3 is made up of 15 amino acids. Germline V gene data show CDR1 as SGHTA and CDR2 as FQGNSA. Sequencing used immunoSEQ multiplex PCR; TCRdb keeps in-frame clones, though not all of them. The sample shows around 27,000 clones, approximately 80% of them seen only once. J is TRBJ2-7 and V is TRBV7-2, with D possibly TRBD2 on 7 matching bases. Sequencing input: peripheral blood. The clonotype originates from a man aged 70 or older with active COVID-19. The CDR3, as DNA: TGTGCCAGCAGCTTAAATTGGGGGGGCGGCTACGAGCAGTACTTC. This gives the protein CASSLNWGGGYEQYF.